This T cell receptor beta chain was sequenced for a study of OX40 agonist ivuxolimab in advanced cancers. Using immunoSEQ multiplex PCR, the repertoire was profiled, and TCRdb retains in-frame clones only, with some absent. The sample has more than 45,000 clones, approximately 79% seen once. The CDR3 runs to 15 residues. Germline CDR1 and CDR2: SGDLS and YYNGEE. V was clipped by 0 bases and J by 7 bases; unmatched bases: 4. Specimen: CD4+ or CD8+ T cells sorted from blood, collected in a trial of the OX40 agonist ivuxolimab. The chain uses TRBV9 and TRBJ1-6, with 7 nucleotides matching TRBD1. The clonotype comes from an adult with an advanced solid tumor such as melanoma, head and neck, liver or kidney cancer. CDR3 residues: CASSVAGRGNSPLHF. The CDR3 coding sequence is TGTGCCAGCAGCGTAGCTGGCAGGGGGAATTCACCCCTCCACTTT.